Listed below are T cell receptor beta chains from one sample, sequenced in a study of PD-1 blockade in classical Hodgkin lymphoma. The assay was immunoSEQ multiplex PCR, and TCRdb's table has in-frame clones only and misses some. The data show about 43,000 clones, with about 65% seen just once and 2.8% held by the top ten. The sample consisted of peripheral blood mononuclear cells (PBMCs), taken before the second cycle of nivolumab. These receptors all come from a human donor with classical Hodgkin lymphoma. Each CDR3 is given without its conserved first and last residue.

cdr3_aa: SVVQGDSGANVLT; v_call: TRBV29-1
cdr3_aa: ASRDRARETQY; v_call: TRBV6-1
cdr3_aa: SVEEGSSPGAF; v_call: TRBV29-1
cdr3_aa: ASSLSDRGNTGELF; v_call: TRBV5-6
cdr3_aa: ASSLRTTDTQY; v_call: TRBV27
cdr3_aa: ASSGREGYGYT; v_call: TRBV9
cdr3_aa: ASSLLASGANVLT; v_call: TRBV7-9
cdr3_aa: ASSSGGEELF; v_call: TRBV5-4
cdr3_aa: ASSERELVETQY; v_call: TRBV2
cdr3_aa: ASSDDLGSGNTIY; v_call: TRBV5-4
cdr3_aa: ASSWQVPGQRGENGYT; v_call: TRBV27
cdr3_aa: ASSERERGKLRPMESNQPQH; v_call: TRBV6-1
cdr3_aa: ASSLGTSGETQY; v_call: TRBV7-2
cdr3_aa: ASRLETGVRNSPLH; v_call: TRBV27
cdr3_aa: ASSFSVGGPNEQF; v_call: TRBV6-6
cdr3_aa: ASSTHYRGWKGANVLT; v_call: TRBV28
cdr3_aa: ASSQPRLEGNTGELF; v_call: TRBV14
cdr3_aa: ASSSGQGLIHEQF; v_call: TRBV19
cdr3_aa: ASSQGRANYGYT; v_call: TRBV5-1
cdr3_aa: ASSSPVTYEQY; v_call: TRBV6-5
cdr3_aa: ASSFYRSYEQY; v_call: TRBV7-2
cdr3_aa: ASSEGQELWSEQF; v_call: TRBV6-4
cdr3_aa: ASSLDRALPGDGYT; v_call: TRBV4-3
cdr3_aa: ASSEARGRMADTQY; v_call: TRBV2
cdr3_aa: ASRGTQSSYEQY; v_call: TRBV6-6
cdr3_aa: AISESGTSHGYT; v_call: TRBV10-3
cdr3_aa: ASSYHPLYEQY; v_call: TRBV6-6
cdr3_aa: ASSPTYGDTYGYT; v_call: TRBV18
cdr3_aa: ASSSDRPSYEQY; v_call: TRBV7-9
cdr3_aa: ASSLGEGGSLLN; v_call: TRBV28
cdr3_aa: ASNSQGQGKLF; v_call: TRBV19
cdr3_aa: ASSPPGRVNSPLH; v_call: TRBV6-6
cdr3_aa: ASSPDLSNTEAF; v_call: TRBV5-5
cdr3_aa: ASSLPRVPYNEQF; v_call: TRBV5-1
cdr3_aa: ASSEEGRSDTQY; v_call: TRBV4-3
cdr3_aa: ASSLAGFQGNQPQH; v_call: TRBV5-5
cdr3_aa: ASSQENIGPGKGAEDGELF; v_call: TRBV4-3
cdr3_aa: ASRFDHGKEPQH; v_call: TRBV5-1
cdr3_aa: ATFGSRDYGYT; v_call: TRBV6-6
cdr3_aa: SVASQLAGDETQY; v_call: TRBV29-1
cdr3_aa: ASSVAAFYGYT; v_call: TRBV9
cdr3_aa: ASRTRDFSSYNEQF; v_call: TRBV2
cdr3_aa: ASSPGLAGVGYEQY; v_call: TRBV6-6
cdr3_aa: ASSLREANYGYT; v_call: TRBV5-1
cdr3_aa: ASSPGTGGYGYT; v_call: TRBV14
cdr3_aa: AISEIGGTEAF; v_call: TRBV10-3